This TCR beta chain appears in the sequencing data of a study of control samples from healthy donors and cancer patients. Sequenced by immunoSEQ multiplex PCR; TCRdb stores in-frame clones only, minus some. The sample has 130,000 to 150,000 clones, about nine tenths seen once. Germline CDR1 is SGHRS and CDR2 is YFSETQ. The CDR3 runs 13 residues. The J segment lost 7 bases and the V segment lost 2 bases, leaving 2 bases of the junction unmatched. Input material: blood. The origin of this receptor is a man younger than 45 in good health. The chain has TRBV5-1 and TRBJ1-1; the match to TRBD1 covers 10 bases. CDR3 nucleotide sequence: TGCGCCAGCAGCTTTGGGACAGGGGTTGAAGCTTTCTTT. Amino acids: CASSFGTGVEAFF. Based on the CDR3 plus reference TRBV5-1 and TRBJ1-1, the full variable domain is KAGVTQTPRYLIKTRGQQVTLSCSPISGHRSVSWYQQTPGQGLQFLFEYFSETQRNKGNFPGRFSGRQFSNSRSEMNVSTLELGDSALYLCASSFGTGVEAFFGQGTRLTVV.